This T cell receptor (beta chain) came from a study of identical twins (TCRdb year 2016). As for the study more broadly: To test whether fetal clonotypes persist, this study deep-sequenced TCR alpha and beta repertoires from monozygotic twins, from unrelated adults of various ages, and from cord blood. Replicate twin experiments were performed at different times using different library preparation protocols to rule out contamination.

This clonotype was found a few times. There is no known antigen for this receptor. Base qualities are not recorded, but no much larger clone differs from it by a single base. Study-level results and caveats: Because the same donors could not be followed over many years, conclusions were based on cross-sectional statistical analysis. In monozygotic twins, out-of-frame TCR alpha sharing was systematically underestimated by recombination models, although the models agreed with sharing between unrelated individuals. A weaker excess of twin sharing was found in beta out-of-frame sequences because the signal-to-noise ratio was lowered by fewer shared sequences. Compared with coincidental sharing between unrelated individuals, out-of-frame TCR alpha sequences shared between twins showed an excess of sequences with low generation probability. Fewer insertions were carried by abundant cord blood beta clonotypes; a weaker similar trend was observed in young adult naive repertoires, while no such trend was observed in memory repertoires. Invariant T cells such as MAIT and iNKT could partly confound zero-insertion analyses, though diverse VJ usage argued against this for most clonotypes.

Libraries came from 5' RACE. The sequencer was an Illumina HiSeq 2000. A universal primer binding site was added through template switching, and the final cDNA carried a unique molecular identifier so that TCR cDNA molecules could be counted accurately. Specific primers in the conserved constant-segment region were used to synthesize first-strand cDNA for TCR alpha and beta chains. To control for contamination, each cDNA library was double barcoded with a SMART-Mk sample barcode plus Illumina barcodes. TruSeq adapter sequences along with Illumina sample barcodes were introduced in two successive PCR steps. The TCR alpha and beta cDNA libraries were sequenced on the Illumina HiSeq platform using custom primers. As for how the authors treated the data: MiGEC was used to process raw reads and extract unique molecular identifiers, and MiXCR was used to find CDR3 positions. Recombination models were inferred per individual with the repgenHMM and IGoR tools using an EM algorithm. The analysis of shared clonotypes was done with the tcR package in R, with sharing normalized by the product of cloneset sizes. Out-of-frame nonproductive sequences were analyzed to study raw recombination free of thymic and clonal selection effects. TCRdb itself trimmed the public reads at Q25 with fastp, ran MiXCR and retained productive beta chains. Merged by CDR3 protein, the rows form single entries marked with the most common genes and DNA. The V and J calls reflect TCRdb's pipeline rather than the authors' work. This sample is represented by about 720,000 distinct CDR3 sequences; about 18% of them were singletons. Together, the top ten hold around 13% of the sample.

Only healthy Caucasian donors were included. Three pairs of female monozygotic twins, all aged roughly 18 to 29 years, were included in the twin cohort. Peripheral blood mononuclear cells were the source from which RNA for the TCR libraries was isolated. These data are also associated with another study on T cells expressing NK-cell markers. The second source states: Three sorted T-cell subsets (CD3+CD56+NKG2C+, CD3+CD56+NKG2C- and CD3+CD56-NKG2C+) from 8 or 9 donors had their TCR beta-chain repertoires profiled. Among the eight sequenced donors, seven were HCMV-seropositive and one was HCMV-seronegative. To restrict sorting to alphabetaTCR-expressing T cells, an anti-gammadeltaTCR antibody was added in several experiments. In five to seven donors, the dominant CD3+CD56+NKG2C+ clonotypes were found to rank among the top 10 CD8+ clonotypes and to make up roughly 1.0-7.0% of CD8+ T cells. Those dominant clonotypes were again the most abundant among CD3+CD56-NKG2C+ cells in a handful of donors, at about 28.3-65%. It remained unclear whether the expanded NKG2C-expressing T cell clones were specific for HCMV antigens. The study sequenced eight donors, all healthy volunteers chosen at random: three men and five women. A commercial ELISA kit detecting HCMV-specific IgG in serum was used to determine HCMV serostatus. For several donors, bulk peripheral blood T-cell repertoires were additionally sequenced from unsorted PBMC. Reads were demultiplexed and grouped by UMI with MIGEC, and clonotypes were assembled and quantified with MiTCR. To exclude erroneous sequences, only TCR cDNA sequences supported by at least two reads were retained. The tcR package was used for downstream repertoire analysis, with clonotypes matched between fractions based on CDR3 nucleotide sequence plus V segment. VDJmatch was used to annotate antigen specificity against VDJdb, with one amino acid substitution in CDR3 allowed.

This TCR came from a woman between 18 and 29 years old in good health. The material sequenced was PBMCs.

The bases are TGTGCCAGCAGTTCTGAACGGACAGGGATTAATCAGCCCCAGCATTTT. This yields the protein CASSSERTGINQPQHF. The V gene is TRBV6-5 and the J gene is TRBJ1-5, and TRBD1 matches 8 of the central bases. From a lookup of the germline V gene, CDR1 and CDR2 are MNHEY and SVGAGI. The CDR3 starts with the cysteine, ends with the phenylalanine, and has 16 residues. Just CDR3 DNA is preserved here, 48 bases in frame from base 1. Trimmed from V: 4 bases; trimmed from J: 4 bases; junction bases lacking a gene match: 9.